This T cell receptor (beta chain) was obtained from a study of OX40 agonist ivuxolimab in advanced cancers. Trimming stripped 6 bases from V and 4 bases from J, with 6 bases between. The CDR3 spans 11 residues. Per the germline V gene, CDR1 is SNHLY and CDR2 is FYNNEI. Sequencing used immunoSEQ multiplex PCR; TCRdb keeps in-frame clones, though not all of them. The table has some 60,000 clones, about 90% seen once. This specimen consisted of CD4+ or CD8+ T cells sorted from blood, obtained in a trial of the OX40 agonist ivuxolimab. The clonotype comes from an adult with an advanced solid tumor such as melanoma, head and neck, liver or kidney cancer. This sequence joins TRBV2 and TRBJ2-5, with D unclear. The CDR3 reads CASSASETQYF. The CDR3, as DNA: TGTGCCAGCAGCGCGTCAGAGACCCAGTACTTC.